The rows below give T cell receptor beta chains drawn from one sample of a study of PD-L1 blockade in urothelial cancer. Clones were sequenced by immunoSEQ multiplex PCR, and TCRdb holds only the in-frame ones, with some missing. The sample consists of some 110,000 clones, 75% to 95% of them appearing once. The source was PBMCs, collected around atezolizumab (anti-PD-L1) treatment. The receptors stem from a man aged 55 to 70 with urothelial cancer. CDR3s include the opening cysteine and the closing phenylalanine or tryptophan. The order of the fields is clone size, J gene, D gene, V gene, CDR3 protein, CDR3 DNA. A D gene is named only where the DNA matches it firmly. Where a row states a size, it is once, few, many or the class of an expanded clone; other rows omit it.

>.|TRBJ2-6|.|TRBV25-1
CASSEGGSGANVLTF
TGTGCCAGCAGTGAAGGAGGGTCTGGGGCCAACGTCCTGACTTTC
>.|TRBJ2-7|TRBD1|TRBV9
CASSVALGTGGSYEQYF
TGTGCCAGCAGCGTAGCTTTGGGGACAGGGGGCTCCTACGAGCAGTACTTC
>few|TRBJ1-3|TRBD1|TRBV19
CASSQEGGPGNTIYF
TGTGCCAGTAGCCAGGAAGGGGGCCCTGGAAACACCATATATTTT
>.|TRBJ2-6|TRBD2|TRBV11-2
CASRLSGGHRSGANVLTF
TGTGCCAGCAGACTCTCGGGGGGGCATCGCTCTGGGGCCAACGTCCTGACTTTC
>.|TRBJ2-5|.|TRBV28
CASRQETALIETQYF
TGTGCCAGCAGGCAAGAGACAGCATTGATAGAGACCCAGTACTTC
>.|TRBJ2-5|.|TRBV20-1
CSASRQETQYF
TGCAGTGCTTCTAGGCAAGAGACCCAGTACTTC
>.|TRBJ2-5|.|TRBV7-2
CASSFGPQETQYF
TGTGCCAGCAGCTTTGGCCCCCAAGAGACCCAGTACTTC
>.|TRBJ2-7|TRBD2|TRBV28
CASSLLLAGGPGEQYF
TGTGCCAGCAGCCTTTTACTAGCGGGAGGGCCGGGAGAGCAGTACTTC
>.|TRBJ1-5|TRBD1|TRBV6-1
CASSEQTGANQPQHF
TGTGCCAGCAGTGAGCAGACAGGGGCCAATCAGCCCCAGCATTTT
>once|TRBJ2-1|TRBD2|TRBV7-9
CASRRKTSGTYNEQFF
TGTGCCAGCAGGAGAAAGACTAGCGGGACTTACAATGAGCAGTTCTTC
>once|TRBJ1-1|TRBD1|TRBV27
CASRQGAVMNTEAFF
TGTGCCAGCAGACAGGGGGCGGTGATGAACACTGAAGCTTTCTTT
>.|TRBJ1-2|TRBD1|TRBV7-3
CASSRMNRGGYTF
TGTGCCAGCAGCCGAATGAACAGGGGTGGCTACACCTTC
>.|TRBJ2-6|TRBD2|TRBV5-4
CASSLGREGGANVLTF
TGTGCCAGCAGCTTGGGGAGGGAGGGAGGGGCCAACGTCCTGACTTTC
>.|TRBJ1-2|TRBD1|TRBV29-1
CSAGDSNNYGYTF
TGCAGCGCTGGGGACAGTAATAACTATGGCTACACCTTC
>.|TRBJ2-1|TRBD2|TRBV7-3
CASSLGGANDNEQFF
TGTGCCAGCAGCCTCGGGGGGGCAAATGACAATGAGCAGTTCTTC
>.|TRBJ2-1|.|TRBV29-1
CSVDAGAGWGLWDSYNEQFF
TGCAGCGTTGATGCGGGGGCGGGATGGGGGCTGTGGGACTCCTACAATGAGCAGTTCTTC
>.|TRBJ1-3|.|TRBV4-1
CASSLGEGSGGNTIYF
TGCGCCAGCAGCCTCGGGGAGGGGTCGGGAGGAAACACCATATATTTT
>.|TRBJ1-1|.|TRBV9
CASSVGGGRGATEAFF
TGTGCCAGCAGCGTAGGAGGGGGGAGGGGGGCCACTGAAGCTTTCTTT
>.|TRBJ2-3|.|TRBV7-2
CASSPGLSQYF
TGTGCCAGCAGCCCTGGACTATCGCAGTATTTT
>few|TRBJ2-1|.|TRBV10-3
CAISDSGDNEQFF
TGTGCCATCAGTGACTCGGGAGACAATGAGCAGTTCTTC
>.|TRBJ2-3|.|TRBV6-4
CASSEEGGDTQYF
TGTGCCAGCAGTGAAGAGGGCGGCGACACGCAGTATTTT
>.|TRBJ1-4|.|TRBV29-1
CSVAGYTNEKLFF
TGCAGCGTCGCGGGGTACACTAATGAAAAACTGTTTTTT
>.|TRBJ1-1|TRBD1|TRBV18
CASSPRDRRLNTEAFF
TGTGCCAGCTCACCACGGGACAGGAGACTGAACACTGAAGCTTTCTTT
>.|TRBJ1-5|TRBD1|TRBV6-6
CASSAGGTGNQPQHF
TGTGCCAGCAGTGCCGGAGGGACAGGGAATCAGCCCCAGCATTTT
>once|TRBJ2-1|.|TRBV7-3
CASSQGTTNEQFF
TGTGCCAGCAGCCAGGGGACGACCAATGAGCAGTTCTTC
>.|TRBJ1-5|.|TRBV4-2
CASSLQGKGNQPQHF
TGTGCCAGCAGCCTACAGGGAAAGGGCAATCAGCCCCAGCATTTT
>.|TRBJ1-5|TRBD1|TRBV5-6
CASSLVRTGRSSNQPQHF
TGTGCCAGCAGCTTGGTTAGGACAGGGAGGTCTAGCAATCAGCCCCAGCATTTT
>.|TRBJ2-5|.|TRBV7-2
CASSFSGGGETQYF
TGTGCCAGCAGCTTCTCCGGAGGAGGAGAGACCCAGTACTTC
>.|TRBJ1-5|.|TRBV4-3
CASSQQGTGQPQHF
TGCGCCAGCAGCCAGCAGGGAACTGGGCAGCCCCAGCATTTT
>.|TRBJ2-3|TRBD1|TRBV10-3
CAISPLSRGRADTQYF
TGTGCCATCAGTCCCCTCTCCAGGGGGCGGGCAGATACGCAGTATTTT
>.|TRBJ2-7|.|TRBV7-2
CASSLARGEYEQYF
TGTGCCAGCAGCTTAGCCAGGGGGGAATACGAGCAGTACTTC
>once|TRBJ2-2|TRBD2|TRBV10-1
CASSGLAGAANTGELFF
TGCGCCAGCAGTGGACTAGCGGGGGCCGCGAACACCGGGGAGCTGTTTTTT
>.|TRBJ2-3|TRBD2|TRBV5-4
CASRGRERGTDTQYF
TGTGCCAGCAGGGGGCGGGAGAGGGGCACAGATACGCAGTATTTT
>.|TRBJ2-7|TRBD2|TRBV30
CAWSIGGSSYEQYF
TGTGCCTGGAGTATCGGCGGGAGCTCCTACGAGCAGTACTTC
>.|TRBJ2-2|TRBD2|TRBV5-1
CASSQAARGGDTGELFF
TGCGCCAGCAGCCAAGCCGCGCGGGGGGGCGACACCGGGGAGCTGTTTTTT
>.|TRBJ1-6|.|TRBV4-1
CASSLSGNNSPLHF
TGCGCCAGCAGCCTCTCGGGGAATAATTCACCCCTCCACTTT
>.|TRBJ1-4|.|TRBV11-2
CASSLAGLTDEKLFF
TGTGCCAGCAGCTTAGCGGGTCTAACGGATGAAAAACTGTTTTTT
>.|TRBJ2-7|TRBD2|TRBV11-1
CASRGGSYEQYF
TGTGCCAGCCGGGGGGGTTCCTACGAGCAGTACTTC
>.|TRBJ2-1|.|TRBV11-2
CASSPVRGNSYNEQFF
TGTGCCAGCAGCCCGGTTCGGGGAAACTCCTACAATGAGCAGTTCTTC
>.|TRBJ2-7|.|TRBV11-3
CASSQDSYEQYF
TGTGCCAGCAGCCAAGACAGTTACGAGCAGTACTTC
>.|TRBJ1-1|.|TRBV19
CASNGWQSNTEAFF
TGTGCCAGTAACGGGTGGCAGTCGAACACTGAAGCTTTCTTT
>.|TRBJ2-7|.|TRBV4-3
CASSQGLTGNYEQYF
TGCGCCAGCAGCCAAGGATTGACAGGCAACTACGAGCAGTACTTC
>.|TRBJ2-7|.|TRBV6-5
CASRRLEVAEQYF
TGTGCCAGCAGGAGACTAGAGGTCGCCGAGCAGTACTTC
>.|TRBJ2-5|.|TRBV5-6
CASSQKTEYQETQYF
TGTGCCAGCAGCCAGAAGACAGAGTACCAAGAGACCCAGTACTTC
>once|TRBJ2-1|.|TRBV6-5
CASNRADNEQFF
TGTGCCAGCAACAGGGCGGACAATGAGCAGTTCTTC
>.|TRBJ2-7|.|TRBV5-1
CASSLNPGVRNLRAGQYF
TGCGCCAGCAGCTTAAACCCCGGGGTAAGGAATCTACGAGCCGGGCAGTACTTC
>.|TRBJ2-7|.|TRBV9
CASSRDKGEQYF
TGTGCCAGCAGCCGGGACAAGGGCGAGCAGTACTTC
>once|TRBJ1-3|.|TRBV2
CASSDTYSGNTIYF
TGTGCCAGCAGTGACACATACTCTGGAAACACCATATATTTT
>.|TRBJ2-3|TRBD2|TRBV18
CASSPGLRGTFADTQYF
TGTGCCAGCTCCCCCGGGTTGCGGGGGACTTTCGCAGATACGCAGTATTTT
>.|TRBJ2-1|TRBD2|TRBV9
CASSVDGGSYNEQFF
TGTGCCAGCAGCGTAGACGGGGGGTCCTACAATGAGCAGTTCTTC
>.|TRBJ1-2|.|TRBV18
CASSPYRDNYGYTF
TGTGCCAGCTCACCATACAGGGATAACTATGGCTACACCTTC
>.|TRBJ2-5|.|TRBV14
CASSQDKETQYF
TGTGCCAGCAGCCAAGATAAAGAGACCCAGTACTTC
>few|TRBJ2-7|.|TRBV11-2
CASSLAYPSYEQYF
TGTGCCAGCAGCTTAGCTTATCCCTCCTACGAGCAGTACTTC
>.|TRBJ2-3|TRBD2|TRBV4-3
CASSQDWGGVRDTQYF
TGCGCCAGCAGCCAAGATTGGGGAGGGGTAAGGGATACGCAGTATTTT
>.|TRBJ2-5|.|TRBV19
CASSISTFSEGTQYF
TGTGCCAGTAGTATATCGACGTTCTCCGAGGGGACCCAGTACTTC
>.|TRBJ1-4|.|TRBV19
CASSVTAATNEKLFF
TGTGCCAGTAGCGTGACAGCAGCAACTAATGAAAAACTGTTTTTT
>.|TRBJ2-7|TRBD2|TRBV7-9
CASSLALAGAFLEQYF
TGTGCCAGCAGCTTAGCGCTAGCGGGGGCCTTTCTTGAGCAGTACTTC
>.|TRBJ2-1|.|TRBV10-2
CASTPQIYNEQFF
TGCGCCAGCACCCCCCAGATCTACAATGAGCAGTTCTTC
>.|TRBJ1-5|.|TRBV6-5
CASSSAAVSNQPQHF
TGTGCCAGCAGTTCGGCGGCAGTCAGCAATCAGCCCCAGCATTTT
>.|TRBJ2-1|.|TRBV4-1
CASSQDERTTNYNEQFF
TGCGCCAGCAGCCAAGATGAACGGACTACTAATTACAATGAGCAGTTCTTC